This TCR beta chain was documented in a study of regulatory T cells in long-lasting Graves disease. Concerning this clonotype: Its antigen is as yet unknown.

Study outcomes and limitations: Limited sample numbers may have lowered accuracy.

J gave up 3 bases and V 0 bases, and 4 bases lay outside the gene matches. Per germline, CDR1 SGHTA and CDR2 FQGTGA. The CDR3 contains 17 residues. Arm-PCR with iRepertoire HTBI primers amplified the CDR3 regions for these TCR beta libraries. TCRdb reprocessed the multiplex PCR reads via MiXCR and lists one record per CDR3 protein. Of about 470,000 distinct CDR3 sequences listed, roughly 17% are singletons. Indicated time point: newly diagnosed GD, antithyroid drugs for less than 3 months. From PBMCs, RNA was extracted and then used to make the TCR library. It was American Thyroid Association guidelines that determined Graves' disease diagnosis. These data also formed part of another study, on T cells in Graves' hyperthyroidism and ophthalmopathy. As that study records: HTBI primers were employed in a first-round RT-PCR of the TCR CDR3.

The gene calls are TRBV7-3 and TRBJ2-1, with 11 positions matching TRBD2. The origin of this receptor is a man between 40 and 49 years old with Graves disease. Source: peripheral blood mononuclear cells (PBMCs), taken at new diagnosis, from a patient treated with antithyroid drugs. The CDR3 here is CASSLTPLAGVYNEQFF. CDR3 sequence (DNA): TGTGCCAGCAGCTTAACCCCACTAGCGGGAGTCTACAATGAGCAGTTCTTC.